This T cell receptor (beta chain) was sequenced during a study of OX40 agonist ivuxolimab in advanced cancers. Overall study context: At 0.01 to 10 mg/kg, ivuxolimab was administered intravenously to patients every 2 weeks. Age averaged approximately 60 years (range roughly 23 to 79), and more than 80% were male.

V lost 7 bases and J lost 7, with 11 bases in between. The CDR3 runs 11 residues. From germline, CDR1 is SQVTM and CDR2 ANQGSEA. Study findings and constraints: CD4+ and CD8+ T cells in blood underwent clonal expansion by week 6 at 0.1 to 3.0 mg/kg.

Sequencing was performed with immunoSEQ multiplex PCR; in TCRdb, only in-frame clones are kept and a portion is missing. This table has some 19,000 clones, 72% appearing once. Of note for this clone: Its antigen is not known.

Material: CD4+ or CD8+ T cells sorted from blood, obtained in a trial of the OX40 agonist ivuxolimab. The sequence was collected from an adult with an advanced solid tumor such as melanoma, head and neck, liver or kidney cancer. The rearrangement joins TRBV29-1 to TRBJ2-4, with D maybe TRBD1 (5 bases). CDR3 sequence (DNA): TGCAGCGCCTTGGACATGAACATTCAGTACTTC. The encoded protein is CSALDMNIQYF.